Listed below are T cell receptor beta chains from one sample, sequenced in a study of T cell repertoires in cytomegalovirus infection. These receptors lack a known antigen. TCRdb analysed the reads with MiXCR anew, one entry per CDR3 protein. The table has roughly 920,000 distinct CDR3 sequences, 25% to 40% seen once. Sequencing was performed on cultured CD8+ T cells from PBMCs, taken from culture after CMV antigen stimulation. These receptors all come from a human donor in good health (CMV status not recorded). Some clones in this sample may be carry-over from other donors' samples. Both conserved end residues are part of each CDR3. A D gene is named only where the DNA matches it firmly. Clone size is shown for a subset of rows, as once, few, many or a class of expanded clone.

cdr3_aa: CASRNDRGMNTGAFF
cdr3_nt: TGTGCCAGTCGGAACGACAGGGGAATGAACACTGGAGCTTTCTTT
v_call: TRBV19
j_call: TRBJ1-1
clone_size: NA
d_call: TRBD1

cdr3_aa: CASSPTSGESTGELFF
cdr3_nt: TGTGCCAGCAGTCCTACTAGCGGGGAGAGCACCGGGGAGCTGTTTTTT
v_call: TRBV12-3/TRBV12-4
j_call: TRBJ2-2
clone_size: NA
d_call: TRBD2

cdr3_aa: CASSQGTSGAQETQYF
cdr3_nt: TGTGCCAGCAGCCAGGGCACTAGCGGGGCACAAGAGACCCAGTACTTC
v_call: TRBV4-2
j_call: TRBJ2-5
clone_size: NA
d_call: TRBD2

cdr3_aa: CASSPLVGQSTQYF
cdr3_nt: TGCGCCAGCAGCCCCCTTGTGGGACAAAGTACGCAGTATTTT
v_call: TRBV4-3
j_call: TRBJ2-3
clone_size: NA
d_call: NA

cdr3_aa: CASSFNTGELFF
cdr3_nt: TGTGCCAGCAGCTTTAACACCGGGGAGCTGTTTTTT
v_call: TRBV7-2
j_call: TRBJ2-2
clone_size: many
d_call: NA

cdr3_aa: CASSEQGAANSPLHF
cdr3_nt: TGTGCCAGCAGCGAACAGGGGGCTGCTAATTCACCCCTCCACTTT
v_call: TRBV9
j_call: TRBJ1-6
clone_size: many
d_call: TRBD1

cdr3_aa: CASSLTGQKNTGELFF
cdr3_nt: TGTGCCAGCAGTTTGACAGGACAGAAAAACACCGGGGAGCTGTTTTTT
v_call: TRBV12-3/TRBV12-4
j_call: TRBJ2-2
clone_size: few
d_call: NA

cdr3_aa: CASKDSKTSTDTQYF
cdr3_nt: TGCGCCAGCAAGGACAGTAAGACTAGCACAGATACGCAGTATTTT
v_call: TRBV10-1
j_call: TRBJ2-3
clone_size: NA
d_call: NA

cdr3_aa: CASSEALLVGETQYF
cdr3_nt: TGTGCCAGCAGTGAAGCCTTACTAGTGGGGGAGACCCAGTACTTC
v_call: TRBV2
j_call: TRBJ2-5
clone_size: NA
d_call: NA

cdr3_aa: CASSYPPGGGAADTQYF
cdr3_nt: TGTGCCAGCAGCTACCCCCCTGGCGGGGGGGCAGCAGATACGCAGTATTTT
v_call: TRBV7-9
j_call: TRBJ2-3
clone_size: NA
d_call: TRBD2

cdr3_aa: CASSLSQGIGYTF
cdr3_nt: TGTGCCAGCAGTTTATCACAGGGAATTGGCTACACCTTC
v_call: TRBV27
j_call: TRBJ1-2
clone_size: NA
d_call: NA

cdr3_aa: CASSYGSGGLYEQYF
cdr3_nt: TGTGCCAGCAGTTACGGTAGCGGGGGGCTCTACGAGCAGTACTTC
v_call: TRBV6-2/TRBV6-3
j_call: TRBJ2-7
clone_size: once
d_call: TRBD2

cdr3_aa: CANSSAVAEDTQYF
cdr3_nt: TGTGCCAACAGCTCAGCGGTAGCAGAAGATACGCAGTATTTT
v_call: TRBV7-9
j_call: TRBJ2-3
clone_size: NA
d_call: NA

cdr3_aa: CASSLNGLSDDEQFF
cdr3_nt: TGTGCCAGCAGCTTAAATGGGTTAAGTGACGATGAGCAGTTCTTC
v_call: TRBV11-2
j_call: TRBJ2-1
clone_size: NA
d_call: NA

cdr3_aa: CASSITASSYNEQFF
cdr3_nt: TGCGCCAGCAGCATAACAGCGAGCTCCTACAATGAGCAGTTCTTC
v_call: TRBV5-1
j_call: TRBJ2-1
clone_size: NA
d_call: NA

cdr3_aa: CASSQTTSKRYNEQFF
cdr3_nt: TGCGCCAGCAGCCAAACCACCAGCAAGAGGTACAATGAGCAGTTCTTC
v_call: TRBV4-1
j_call: TRBJ2-1
clone_size: NA
d_call: NA

cdr3_aa: CASSIAGHRDTGELFF
cdr3_nt: TGTGCCAGTAGTATAGCCGGACACAGGGACACCGGGGAGCTGTTTTTT
v_call: TRBV19
j_call: TRBJ2-2
clone_size: few
d_call: NA

cdr3_aa: CASSFDRGSMNTEAFF
cdr3_nt: TGTGCCAGCAGCTTCGACAGGGGATCCATGAACACTGAAGCTTTCTTT
v_call: TRBV5-5
j_call: TRBJ1-1
clone_size: NA
d_call: TRBD1

cdr3_aa: CASSEIDRTRINYGYTF
cdr3_nt: TGTGCCAGCAGTGAAATAGACAGGACCCGCATCAACTATGGCTACACCTTC
v_call: TRBV6-1
j_call: TRBJ1-2
clone_size: few
d_call: NA